This T cell receptor (beta chain) was documented in a study of somatic mutations in cytotoxic T cells in rheumatoid arthritis. Sequencing used immunoSEQ multiplex PCR; TCRdb keeps in-frame clones, though not all of them. The table lists about 19,000 clones, about 81% of them singletons, with roughly an eighth in the top ten. In its sample, this clone was seen once. Once isolated by positive magnetic bead selection, the CD4+ and CD8+ cells had their purity checked by flow cytometry. V was cut by 4 bases and J by 6 bases, with 4 bases left in between. CDR1 is KGHSH and CDR2 is LQKENI in the germline V gene. The CDR3 has 11 amino acids.

This receptor was identified in an adult with rheumatoid arthritis. The sequencing sample was made of CD8+ T cells sorted from blood. The V and J genes are TRBV18 and TRBJ2-1; D ambiguous. CDR3 sequence: CASSLGNEQFF. DNA of the CDR3: TGTGCCAGCTCACTTGGCAATGAGCAGTTCTTC.